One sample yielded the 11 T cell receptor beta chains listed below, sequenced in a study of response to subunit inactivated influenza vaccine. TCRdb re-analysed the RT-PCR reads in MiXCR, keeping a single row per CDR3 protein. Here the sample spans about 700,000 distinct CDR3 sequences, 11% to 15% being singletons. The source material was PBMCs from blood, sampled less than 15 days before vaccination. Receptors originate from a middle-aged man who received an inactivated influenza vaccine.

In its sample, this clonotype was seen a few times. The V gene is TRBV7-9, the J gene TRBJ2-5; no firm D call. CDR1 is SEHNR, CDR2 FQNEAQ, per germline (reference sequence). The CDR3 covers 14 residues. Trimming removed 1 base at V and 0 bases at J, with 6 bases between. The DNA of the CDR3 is TGTGCCAGCAGCTTAGAATTGTACCAAGAGACCCAGTACTTC. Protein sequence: CASSLELYQETQYF.

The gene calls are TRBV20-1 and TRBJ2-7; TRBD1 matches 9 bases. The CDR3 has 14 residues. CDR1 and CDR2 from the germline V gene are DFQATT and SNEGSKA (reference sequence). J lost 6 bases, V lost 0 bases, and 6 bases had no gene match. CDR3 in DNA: TGCAGTGCTAGAGAGTTAACAGGGGGCGTCGAGCAGTACTTC. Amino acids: CSARELTGGVEQYF.

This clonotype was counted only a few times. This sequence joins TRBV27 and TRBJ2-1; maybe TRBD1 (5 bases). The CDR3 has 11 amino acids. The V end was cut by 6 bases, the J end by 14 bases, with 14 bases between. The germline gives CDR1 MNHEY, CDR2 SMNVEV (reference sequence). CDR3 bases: TGTGCCAGCAGCCTTGGCCAAGGGGAGTTCTTC. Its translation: CASSLGQGEFF.

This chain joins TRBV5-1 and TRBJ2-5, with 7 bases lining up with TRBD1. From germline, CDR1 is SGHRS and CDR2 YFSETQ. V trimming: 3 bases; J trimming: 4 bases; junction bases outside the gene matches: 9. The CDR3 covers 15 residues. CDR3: CASSWGTAKGETQYF. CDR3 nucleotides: TGCGCCAGCAGCTGGGGGACAGCCAAAGGAGAGACCCAGTACTTC.

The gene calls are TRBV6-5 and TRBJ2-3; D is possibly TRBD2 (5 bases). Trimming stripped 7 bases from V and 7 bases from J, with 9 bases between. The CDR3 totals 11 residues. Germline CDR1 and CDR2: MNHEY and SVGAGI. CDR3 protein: CASINGNTQYF. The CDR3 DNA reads TGTGCCAGCATCAACGGGAATACGCAGTATTTT.

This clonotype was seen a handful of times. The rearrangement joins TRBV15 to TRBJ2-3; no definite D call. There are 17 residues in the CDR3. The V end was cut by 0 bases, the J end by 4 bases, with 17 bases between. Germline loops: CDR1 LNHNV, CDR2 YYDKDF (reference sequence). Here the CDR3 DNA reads TGTGCCACCAGCAGAGATCAAAAGGCCCTGTCATCAGATACGCAGTATTTT. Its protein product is CATSRDQKALSSDTQYF.

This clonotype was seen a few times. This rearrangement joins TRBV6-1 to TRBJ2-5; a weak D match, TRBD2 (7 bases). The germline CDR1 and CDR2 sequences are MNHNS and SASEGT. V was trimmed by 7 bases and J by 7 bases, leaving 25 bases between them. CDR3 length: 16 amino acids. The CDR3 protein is CASKPGGGFPEGTQYF. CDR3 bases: TGTGCCAGCAAACCCGGCGGGGGCTTTCCCGAGGGGACCCAGTACTTC.

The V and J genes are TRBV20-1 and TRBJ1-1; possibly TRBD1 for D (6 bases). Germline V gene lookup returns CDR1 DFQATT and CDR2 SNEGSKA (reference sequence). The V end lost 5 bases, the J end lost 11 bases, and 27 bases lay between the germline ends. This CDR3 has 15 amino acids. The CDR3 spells CSAPAEGVAMASAFF. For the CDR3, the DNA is TGCAGTGCTCCGGCCGAGGGGGTCGCCATGGCATCGGCTTTCTTT.

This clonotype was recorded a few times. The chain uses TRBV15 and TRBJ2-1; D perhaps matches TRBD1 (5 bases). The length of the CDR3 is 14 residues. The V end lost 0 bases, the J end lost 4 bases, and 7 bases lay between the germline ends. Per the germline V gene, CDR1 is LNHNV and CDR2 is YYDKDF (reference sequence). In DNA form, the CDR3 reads TGTGCCACCAGCAGAGATGGGGCATACAATGAGCAGTTCTTC. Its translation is CATSRDGAYNEQFF.

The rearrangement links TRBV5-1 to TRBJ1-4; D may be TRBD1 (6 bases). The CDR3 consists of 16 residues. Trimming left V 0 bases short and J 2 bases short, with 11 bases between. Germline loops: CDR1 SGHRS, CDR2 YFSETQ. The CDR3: CASSLAGGRTNEKLFF. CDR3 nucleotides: TGCGCCAGCAGCTTGGCCGGGGGGCGGACTAATGAAAAACTGTTTTTT.

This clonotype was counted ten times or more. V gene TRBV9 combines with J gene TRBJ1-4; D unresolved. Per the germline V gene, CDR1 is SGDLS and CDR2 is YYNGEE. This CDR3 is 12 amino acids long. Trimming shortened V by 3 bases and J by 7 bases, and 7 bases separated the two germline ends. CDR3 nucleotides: TGTGCCAGCAGCGGGAGTAGTGAAAAACTGTTTTTT. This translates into CASSGSSEKLFF.